The 20 T cell receptor beta chains below were found in one sample sequenced in a study of T cells in Graves' hyperthyroidism and ophthalmopathy. The TCR beta CDR3 regions underwent amplification using RNA transcripts as the source. The TCR CDR3 first-round RT-PCR relied on the HTBI primer set. Via MiXCR, TCRdb re-called the multiplex PCR reads, giving one row per CDR3 protein. The data contain about 720,000 distinct CDR3 sequences, approximately 19% of them singletons. Sequencing was done on a sample of blood. The receptors shown here come from a woman between 45 and 60 years old with Graves' hyperthyroidism that later progressed to Graves' ophthalmopathy.

The V call is TRBV6-2 or TRBV6-3, the J call TRBJ2-3; possible D gene TRBD2, 7 bases. From germline, CDR1 is MNHEY and CDR2 SVGEGT. CDR3 length: 16 amino acids. The germline V and J ends were trimmed by 2 bases and 1 base, with 13 bases remaining between them. The CDR3 loop reads CASSYTAGAGTDTQYF. Written as DNA, the CDR3 is TGTGCCAGCAGTTACACGGCGGGGGCTGGCACAGATACGCAGTATTTT.

V gene TRBV19 combines with J gene TRBJ1-1, with D tentatively TRBD1 (6 bases). V lost 6 bases, J lost 4 bases, and 18 bases lay in between. Germline lookup yields CDR1 LNHDA and CDR2 SQIVND (reference sequence). The CDR3 has 15 amino acids. The CDR3 coding sequence is TGTGCCAGTAGCGCGGGGGGCTGGGCGGGCACTGAAGCTTTCTTT. Translating gives CASSAGGWAGTEAFF.

This clonotype was detected many times. This chain links TRBV7-6 with TRBJ2-1, with 8 nucleotides matching TRBD2. The V segment lost 2 bases and the J segment 5 bases; nucleotides outside the gene matches: 8. The CDR3 spans 16 residues. The V gene's germline CDR1 is SGHVS and CDR2 FNYEAQ. CDR3 in DNA: TGTGCCAGCAGCTTAAAGGTCGGGGGGGTCAACAATGAGCAGTTCTTC. It specifies CASSLKVGGVNNEQFF.

The chain uses TRBV29-1 and TRBJ1-5, with D perhaps matching TRBD1 (6 bases). The length of the CDR3 is 12 residues. Looked up from germline, CDR1 is SQVTM and CDR2 is ANQGSEA. The V gene lost 5 bases and the J gene lost 5 bases, with 10 bases spanning the gap. CDR3 in DNA: TGCAGCGTTCAGGGGCAAGATCAGCCCCAGCATTTT. Amino acid sequence: CSVQGQDQPQHF. The full variable domain, rest sourced from reference TRBV29-1 and TRBJ1-5, is SAVISQKPSRDICQRGTSLTIQCQVDSQVTMMFWYRQQPGQSLTLIATANQGSEATYESGFVIDKFPISRPNLTFSTLTVSNMSPEDSSIYLCSVQGQDQPQHFGDGTRLSIL.

This clonotype occurred many times. The gene calls are TRBV6-2 or TRBV6-3 and TRBJ2-7; D might be TRBD1 or TRBD2, each matching 5 bases. The germline gives CDR1 MNHEY, CDR2 SVGEGT. V lost 5 bases to trimming and J lost 5 bases, with 10 bases between them. This CDR3 spans 12 amino acids. The CDR3 sequence: CASSTGGDEQYF. The DNA for the CDR3 is TGTGCCAGCAGTACTGGGGGAGACGAGCAGTACTTC.

This clonotype was detected many times. V is TRBV13 and J is TRBJ1-1, with 8 positions matching TRBD1. The germline CDR1 and CDR2 sequences are PRHDT and FYEKMQ (reference sequence). Germline trimming cut 4 bases from V and 3 bases from J; bases unmatched to any gene: 4. CDR3 length: 14 residues. CDR3 protein: CASSSTGVDTEAFF. The CDR3 DNA reads as TGTGCCAGCAGCTCGACAGGGGTTGACACTGAAGCTTTCTTT.

This clonotype was found a few times. J is TRBJ1-2 and V is TRBV5-1; perhaps TRBD1 as D (5 bases). Germline V gene lookup returns CDR1 SGHRS and CDR2 YFSETQ. This CDR3 has 15 amino acids. The V end was cut by 3 bases, the J end by 3 bases, with 15 bases between. The CDR3 spells CASSYDGTDDYGYTF. The CDR3 nucleotides are TGCGCCAGCAGCTATGACGGGACCGATGACTATGGCTACACCTTC.

V is TRBV27 and J is TRBJ1-2; TRBD1 aligns across 11 bases. V dropped 0 bases and J dropped 2; count of bases not matched to a gene: 2. CDR3 length: 16 amino acids. The germline CDR1 and CDR2 sequences are MNHEY and SMNVEV (reference sequence). CDR3 loop: CASSLSGQGANYGYTF. The CDR3 coding sequence is TGTGCCAGCAGTTTATCCGGACAGGGGGCCAACTATGGCTACACCTTC.

This clonotype was recorded a few times. The genes are TRBV27 and TRBJ2-7, with TRBD1 matching over 9 bases. The CDR3 sequence is 17 residues long. The germline gives CDR1 MNHEY, CDR2 SMNVEV (reference sequence). V lost 5 bases, J lost 2 bases, and 13 bases stayed unmatched. The CDR3 DNA reads as TGTGCCAGCAGTACGGTCCCGGGACAGGGAATCCCCTACGAGCAGTACTTC. Amino acids: CASSTVPGQGIPYEQYF.

This clonotype was counted between two and nine times. The V call is TRBV7-9, the J call TRBJ1-6; D is unresolved. This CDR3 region has 14 residues. V was pared by 6 bases and J by 6 bases, with 12 bases between. Per germline, CDR1 SEHNR and CDR2 FQNEAQ (reference sequence). The CDR3 DNA is TGTGCCAGCAGTATAGGACCTACTAATTCACCCCTCCACTTT. Protein product: CASSIGPTNSPLHF.

This clonotype was seen more than once but under ten times. The V call is TRBV30, the J call TRBJ2-7, with D possibly matching TRBD1 (6 bases). The length of the CDR3 is 13 residues. V gave up 3 bases and J gave up 2 bases, with 11 bases separating them. Germline CDR1 GTSNPN, CDR2 SVGIG (reference sequence). CDR3 coding DNA: TGTGCCTGGAGCGCGGACAGAACCTACGAGCAGTACTTC. This sequence encodes CAWSADRTYEQYF.

The CDR3 DNA reads TGTGCCAGCAGCCCCCCGACTTGGGGGGGCACAGATACGCAGTATTTT. It yields the protein CASSPPTWGGTDTQYF. The rearrangement uses TRBV4-2 and TRBJ2-3, with D perhaps matching TRBD2 (6 bases). Germline-derived CDR1 and CDR2 are LGHNA and YNFKEQ. This CDR3 region has 16 residues. With 4 bases removed from V and 1 base from J, the gap between germline ends came to 15 bases.

The chain couples TRBV20-1 to TRBJ1-2; D uncertain. This CDR3 has 13 amino acids. Trimming took off 1 base at V and 1 base at J, with 7 bases between the two ends. In germline, CDR1 is DFQATT, CDR2 SNEGSKA (reference sequence). The CDR3 here is CSARGTVNYGYTF. The CDR3, as DNA: TGCAGTGCTAGAGGGACCGTTAACTATGGCTACACCTTC.

The rearrangement uses TRBV25-1 and TRBJ1-1; the D is unclear. V was cut by 3 bases and J by 0 bases, with 11 bases left in between. The CDR3 is 15 residues long. Germline V CDR1 and CDR2: MGHDK, SYGVNS. As DNA, the CDR3 is TGTGCCAGCAGTGATCTCGGCGTCATGAACACTGAAGCTTTCTTT. Amino acids: CASSDLGVMNTEAFF.

Ten or more counts support this clonotype. J is TRBJ2-7 and V is TRBV13, with D possibly TRBD2 on 6 matching bases. Germline CDR1 PRHDT, CDR2 FYEKMQ (reference sequence). The V gene lost 5 bases and the J gene lost 5 bases, with 16 bases spanning the gap. The CDR3 totals 14 residues. The CDR3 bases are TGTGCCAGCAGCCGGGACTCTCGGTACGACGAGCAGTACTTC. Residues: CASSRDSRYDEQYF.

This clonotype came up many times. The chain has TRBV7-4 and TRBJ1-4, with D tentatively TRBD1 (5 bases). The CDR3 loop spans 16 amino acids. CDR1 is SGHVT and CDR2 is SQSDAQ in the germline V gene. The V gene lost 5 bases and the J gene lost 5 bases, with 18 bases spanning the gap. The CDR3 DNA is TGTGCCAGCAGCCCACGTCCGGGGCCCCTAAATGAAAAACTGTTTTTT. Translated: CASSPRPGPLNEKLFF.

The chain has TRBV7-3 and TRBJ2-1; TRBD2 agrees at 10 bases. This CDR3 has 14 residues. V trimming: 7 bases; J trimming: 4 bases; junction bases outside the gene matches: 4. In germline, CDR1 is SGHTA, CDR2 FQGTGA. CDR3 amino acids: CASKSGGAYNEQFF. DNA of the CDR3: TGTGCCAGCAAGAGCGGGGGGGCTTACAATGAGCAGTTCTTC. The entire variable domain, with the rest obtained from reference TRBV7-3 and TRBJ2-1, is as follows: GAGVSQTPSNKVTEKGKYVELRCDPISGHTALYWYRQSLGQGPEFLIYFQGTGAADDSGLPNDRFFAVRPEGSVSTLKIQRTERGDSAVYLCASKSGGAYNEQFFGPGTRLTVL.

The CDR3 DNA sequence: TGCGCCAGCAGCTTGGAAGTGGACCAGACCCAGTACTTC. Translated: CASSLEVDQTQYF. The chain employs TRBV5-1 and TRBJ2-5; D is uncertain. The CDR3 length is 13 residues. Trimming took 0 bases from V and 6 from J, leaving 9 bases between them. The germline V gene has CDR1 SGHRS and CDR2 YFSETQ. Together with reference TRBV5-1 and TRBJ2-5, the CDR3 gives the full variable domain: KAGVTQTPRYLIKTRGQQVTLSCSPISGHRSVSWYQQTPGQGLQFLFEYFSETQRNKGNFPGRFSGRQFSNSRSEMNVSTLELGDSALYLCASSLEVDQTQYFGPGTRLLVL.

The CDR3: CAIRDPSGGSSYNEQFF. CDR3 nucleotides: TGTGCCATCAGGGACCCTAGCGGGGGGTCCTCCTACAATGAGCAGTTCTTC. This chain connects TRBV10-3 to TRBJ2-1, with TRBD2 matching over 11 bases. Germline V gene sequence: CDR1 ENHRY, CDR2 SYGVKD. V lost 6 bases and J lost 0; bases outside the gene matches: 7. CDR3 length: 17 residues.

The rearrangement uses TRBV12-3 or TRBV12-4 and TRBJ2-3; 11 nucleotides agree with TRBD2. The CDR3 totals 17 residues. V was pared by 3 bases and J by 1 base, with 6 bases of the junction left unmatched. The CDR3 here is CASSLFSGGAGTDTQYF. The CDR3 DNA is TGTGCCAGCAGTTTGTTTAGCGGGGGGGCGGGCACAGATACGCAGTATTTT.